The 14 T cell receptor beta chains presented below share a single source sample, sequenced in a study of blood T cell repertoires in COVID-19. Generated by immunoSEQ multiplex PCR, the TCRdb table keeps only in-frame clones and is missing some. The repertoire has approximately 210,000 clones, about 76% of them found once; the top ten carry about 8.9%. Sequencing was performed on PBMCs or T cells enriched from blood (not recorded which). The receptor source for this set is a woman aged 50 to 60 with acute COVID-19.

The chain carries TRBV5-1 and TRBJ2-1; 8 nucleotides line up with TRBD2. Unmatched junction bases numbered 16, after V lost 4 bases and J lost 7 bases. CDR3 length equals 17 residues. Germline CDR1 is SGHRS and CDR2 is YFSETQ. The DNA of the CDR3 is TGCGCCAGCAGCGCGCGGACTAGCTCCAATTTAGAAAATGAGCAGTTCTTC. Translating it yields CASSARTSSNLENEQFF.

This clone was detected once. This chain connects TRBV24-1 to TRBJ2-1, with D hard to call. This CDR3 comprises 16 residues. Trimming pared 3 bases from V and 3 bases from J, leaving 14 bases between. Germline V gene sequence: CDR1 KGHDR, CDR2 SFDVKD. The CDR3: CATSDMSPNGYNEQFF. The CDR3 DNA follows: TGTGCCACCAGTGATATGTCCCCTAACGGCTACAATGAGCAGTTCTTC.

The gene calls are TRBV6-6 and TRBJ1-2; 7 bases are a match to TRBD1. CDR3 size: 15 residues. The germline gives CDR1 MNHNY, CDR2 SVGAGI (reference sequence). The V and J ends lost 5 bases and 2 bases, in that order; junction bases with no gene match: 8. The CDR3 DNA follows: TGTGCCAGCAGTGATCTGGGACAGCGGAACTATGGCTACACCTTC. It is translated as CASSDLGQRNYGYTF.

This clone was seen once. V and J are TRBV28 and TRBJ1-5; the match to TRBD1 covers 7 bases. Germline lookup yields CDR1 MDHEN and CDR2 SYDVKM. This CDR3 contains 16 residues. Losses at the gene ends were 5 bases for V and 7 bases for J; bases not matched to a gene: 14. CDR3 region: CASSPIPGQKDQPQHF. CDR3 DNA sequence: TGTGCCAGCAGTCCCATACCGGGACAGAAGGACCAGCCCCAGCATTTT.

This sequence joins TRBV12-3 or TRBV12-4 and TRBJ1-4; no firm D call. The CDR3 extends over 11 amino acids. V dropped 6 bases and J dropped 8 bases, with 7 bases sitting between them. CDR3 bases: TGTGCCAGCAGCCAGATAGAAAAACTGTTTTTT. This codes for CASSQIEKLFF.

This clone was found once. This rearrangement joins TRBV2 to TRBJ2-1, with 11 bases that match TRBD2. The CDR3 runs to 16 residues. Germline V gene lookup returns CDR1 SNHLY and CDR2 FYNNEI. The ends lost 4 bases at V and 6 bases at J; junction bases unmatched: 8. The CDR3: CASSARPGLAANEQFF. CDR3 DNA: TGTGCCAGCAGTGCCCGCCCGGGACTAGCGGCCAATGAGCAGTTCTTC.

The chain joins TRBV10-3 to TRBJ1-1, with TRBD1 matching over 7 bases. Per the germline V gene, CDR1 is ENHRY and CDR2 is SYGVKD. This CDR3 contains 14 residues. V shed 6 bases and J 1 base; nucleotides not matched to a gene: 5. The CDR3 sequence: CAISHGTANTEAFF. CDR3 DNA sequence: TGTGCCATCAGCCACGGGACAGCGAACACTGAAGCTTTCTTT.

This chain links TRBV3-1 (or the pseudogene TRBV3-2) with TRBJ2-1, with 12 bases lining up with TRBD2. Germline assignment: CDR1 LGHDT and CDR2 YNNKEL (reference sequence). V shed 3 bases, J shed 7 bases, and the junction held 1 base outside the gene matches. This CDR3 spans 14 amino acids. CDR3 nucleotides: TGTGCCAGCAGCCACGGACTAGCGGGGAATGAGCAGTTCTTC. Residues: CASSHGLAGNEQFF.

This rearrangement joins TRBV28 to TRBJ2-1; 8 bases are a match to TRBD2. This CDR3 has 16 amino acids. Trimming took 4 bases from V and 2 from J; bases not matched to a gene: 7. Germline CDR1 and CDR2: MDHEN and SYDVKM. CDR3 sequence reads: CASSSPSGSPYNEQFF. The CDR3 region has the DNA TGTGCCAGCAGTTCCCCAAGCGGGAGCCCCTACAATGAGCAGTTCTTC.

This chain connects TRBV11-3 to TRBJ1-2; a weak D match, TRBD1 (6 bases). Germline assignment: CDR1 SGHNT and CDR2 YENEEA. The V gene lost 5 bases and the J gene lost 6 bases, with 19 bases spanning the gap. The CDR3 spans 15 residues. The CDR3 loop is CASSVRQERFNGYTF. As DNA, the CDR3 is TGTGCCAGCAGCGTACGACAGGAACGCTTTAATGGCTACACCTTC.

V gene TRBV7-2 combines with J gene TRBJ2-1; the D gene is possibly TRBD1 (6 bases). Looked up from germline, CDR1 is SGHTA and CDR2 is FQGNSA. The germline V and J ends were trimmed by 7 bases and 0 bases, with 13 bases remaining between them. There are 15 residues in the CDR3. CDR3 nucleotides: TGTGCCAGCAAGAGGGACAAAAGCTCCTACAATGAGCAGTTCTTC. Residues: CASKRDKSSYNEQFF.

This chain uses TRBV25-1 with TRBJ1-4; unclear D gene. Germline CDR1 MGHDK, CDR2 SYGVNS. The CDR3 is 18 amino acids. Between the trimmed V and J ends, which lost 2 bases and 0 bases, there was a span of 16 bases. The DNA for the CDR3 is TGTGCCAGCAGTGAACGATCTCGAGTAGAGCCAACTAATGAAAAACTGTTTTTT. Translating gives CASSERSRVEPTNEKLFF. Full variable domain (rest looked up from reference TRBV25-1 and TRBJ1-4): EADIYQTPRYLVIGTGKKITLECSQTMGHDKMYWYQQDPGMELHLIHYSYGVNSTEKGDLSSESTVSRIRTEHFPLTLESARPSHTSQYLCASSERSRVEPTNEKLFFGSGTQLSVL.

The chain recombines TRBV7-2 with TRBJ2-3; 7 bases are shared with TRBD2. After removal of 0 bases from V and 3 bases from J, the junction contained 3 bases not matched to a gene. Germline-derived CDR1 and CDR2 are SGHTA and FQGNSA. The CDR3 consists of 15 residues. The CDR3 nucleotides are TGTGCCAGCAGCTTAGCGGGACTAAAAACAGATACGCAGTATTTT. Its protein product is CASSLAGLKTDTQYF. Complete variable domain (other parts from reference TRBV7-2 and TRBJ2-3): GAGVSQSPSNKVTEKGKDVELRCDPISGHTALYWYRQSLGQGLEFLIYFQGNSAPDKSGLPSDRFSAERTGGSVSTLTIQRTQQEDSAVYLCASSLAGLKTDTQYFGPGTRLTVL.

The chain joins TRBV29-1 to TRBJ2-5; 7 bases are a match to TRBD1. With V trimmed by 8 bases and J by 5 bases, 8 bases remained unmatched. CDR3 length: 12 residues. Germline V gene data show CDR1 as SQVTM and CDR2 as ANQGSEA. The CDR3 region is CSIIQGSETQYF. CDR3 DNA sequence: TGCAGCATAATACAGGGGTCGGAGACCCAGTACTTC.